Below, one T cell receptor beta chain is given with its context. The antigen remains unidentified. Purified naive CD4+ T cells were depleted of CD25+ Tregs. Constant-region reverse primers amplified full-length variable regions, followed by semi-nested Nested Universal Primer A PCR. TCRdb ran MiXCR on the 5' RACE reads and lists one entry per CDR3 protein. The sample lists some 57,000 distinct CDR3 sequences; 17% were seen once. Study-level points and caveats: Tumor memory CD4+ T cell TCR gene usage was found to cluster with blood and lymph node memory CD4+ cells and with lymph node naive CD4+ cells. Tumor Treg TCRs overlapped most with tumor naive CD4+ cells.

With V trimmed by 2 bases and J by 5 bases, 9 bases remained unmatched. The CDR3 has 16 residues. Germline V CDR1 and CDR2: SGHRS, YFSETQ. The chain couples TRBV5-1 to TRBJ2-1; TRBD2 matches at 8 bases. The sample was naive CD4+ T cells sorted from blood. Subset meaning: naive CD4+ T cells, CD4+CD45RA+CD25-. This TCR was sampled from a female donor with breast cancer. The CDR3 region is CASSFSPSGFDNEQFF. The CDR3 nucleotides read TGCGCCAGCAGCTTCTCCCCTAGCGGGTTTGACAATGAGCAGTTCTTC.